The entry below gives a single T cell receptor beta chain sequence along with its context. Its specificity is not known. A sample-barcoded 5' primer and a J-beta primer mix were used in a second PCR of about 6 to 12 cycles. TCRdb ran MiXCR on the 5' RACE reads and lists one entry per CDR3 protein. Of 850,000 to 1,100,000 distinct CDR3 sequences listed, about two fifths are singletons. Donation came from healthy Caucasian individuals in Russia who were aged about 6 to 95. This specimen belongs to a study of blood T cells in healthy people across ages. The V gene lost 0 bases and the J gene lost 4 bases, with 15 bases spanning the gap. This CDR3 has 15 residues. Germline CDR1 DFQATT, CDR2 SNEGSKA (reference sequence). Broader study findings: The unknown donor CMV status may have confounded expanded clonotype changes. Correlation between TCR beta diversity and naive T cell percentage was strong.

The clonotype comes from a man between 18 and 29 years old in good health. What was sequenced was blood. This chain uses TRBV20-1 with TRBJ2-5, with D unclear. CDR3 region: CSARDGTSGRETQYF. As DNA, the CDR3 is TGCAGTGCTAGAGATGGAACGTCTGGTCGAGAGACCCAGTACTTC.